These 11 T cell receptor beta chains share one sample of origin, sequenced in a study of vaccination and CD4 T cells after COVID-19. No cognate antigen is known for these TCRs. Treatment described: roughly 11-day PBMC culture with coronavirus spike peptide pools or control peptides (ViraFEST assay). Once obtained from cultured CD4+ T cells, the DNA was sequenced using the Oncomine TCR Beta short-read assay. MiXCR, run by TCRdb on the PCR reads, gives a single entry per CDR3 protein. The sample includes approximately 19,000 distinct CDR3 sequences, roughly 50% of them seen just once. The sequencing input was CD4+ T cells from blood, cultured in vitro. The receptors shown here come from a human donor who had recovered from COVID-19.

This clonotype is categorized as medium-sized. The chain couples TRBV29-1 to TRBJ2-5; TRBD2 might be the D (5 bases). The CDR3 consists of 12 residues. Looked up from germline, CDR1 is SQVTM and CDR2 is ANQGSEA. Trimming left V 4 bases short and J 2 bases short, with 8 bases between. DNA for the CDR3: TGCAGCGTTGGAGGGTTTCAAGAGACCCAGTACTTC. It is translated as CSVGGFQETQYF.

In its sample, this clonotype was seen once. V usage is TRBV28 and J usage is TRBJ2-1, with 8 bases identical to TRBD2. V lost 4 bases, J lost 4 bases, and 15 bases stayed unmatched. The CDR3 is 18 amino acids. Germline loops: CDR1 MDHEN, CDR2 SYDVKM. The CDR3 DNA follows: TGTGCCAGCAGTTGGAGGGGAATTTTTAGCGGGGTTTACAATGAGCAGTTCTTC. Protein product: CASSWRGIFSGVYNEQFF. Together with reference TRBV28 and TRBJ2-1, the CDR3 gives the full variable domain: DVKVTQSSRYLVKRTGEKVFLECVQDMDHENMFWYRQDPGLGLRLIYFSYDVKMKEKGDIPEGYSVSREKKERFSLILESASTNQTSMYLCASSWRGIFSGVYNEQFFGPGTRLTVL.

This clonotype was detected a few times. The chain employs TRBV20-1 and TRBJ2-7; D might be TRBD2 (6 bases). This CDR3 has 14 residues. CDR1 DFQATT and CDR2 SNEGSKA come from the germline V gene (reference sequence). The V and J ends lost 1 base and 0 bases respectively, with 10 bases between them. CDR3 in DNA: TGCAGTGCTAGAGTCGGCGGGACCTCCTACGAGCAGTACTTC. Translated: CSARVGGTSYEQYF.

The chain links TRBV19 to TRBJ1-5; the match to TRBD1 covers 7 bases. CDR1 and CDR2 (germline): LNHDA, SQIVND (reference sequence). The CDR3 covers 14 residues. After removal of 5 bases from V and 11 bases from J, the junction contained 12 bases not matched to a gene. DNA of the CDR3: TGTGCCAGTAGTGCTGACAGGGTCAACCCGGCCCAGCATTTT. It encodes CASSADRVNPAQHF.

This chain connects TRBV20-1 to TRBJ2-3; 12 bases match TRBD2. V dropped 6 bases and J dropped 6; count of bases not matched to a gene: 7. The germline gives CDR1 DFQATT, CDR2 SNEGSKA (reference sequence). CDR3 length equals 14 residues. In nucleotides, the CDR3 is TGCAGTGCCGCTCTAGCGGGAGGGTCGGATACGCAGTATTTT. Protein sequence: CSAALAGGSDTQYF.

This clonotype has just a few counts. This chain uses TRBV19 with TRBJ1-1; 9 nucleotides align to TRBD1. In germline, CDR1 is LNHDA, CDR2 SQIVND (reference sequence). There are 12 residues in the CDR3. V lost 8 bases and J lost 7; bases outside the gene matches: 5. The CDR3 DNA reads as TGTGCCAGTGCGGGACAGGGCGGTGAAGCTTTCTTT. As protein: CASAGQGGEAFF.

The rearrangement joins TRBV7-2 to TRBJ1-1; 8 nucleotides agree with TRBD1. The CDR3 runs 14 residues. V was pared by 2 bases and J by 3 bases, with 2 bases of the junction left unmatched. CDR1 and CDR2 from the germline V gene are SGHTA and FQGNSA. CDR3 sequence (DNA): TGTGCCAGCAGCTTACCAGGGGGCGACACTGAAGCTTTCTTT. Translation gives CASSLPGGDTEAFF.

The CDR3 loop reads CASSLITGPTDTQYF. DNA for the CDR3: TGTGCCAGCAGCTTGATTACAGGCCCCACAGATACGCAGTATTTT. The chain has TRBV11-3 and TRBJ2-3; TRBD1 is a possible D gene (5 bases). The CDR3 is 15 amino acids. Germline CDR1 reads SGHNT; CDR2 reads YENEEA. Trimming took off 3 bases at V and 2 bases at J, with 12 bases between the two ends.

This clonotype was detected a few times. This chain's CDR3 is CATSLGETQYF. CDR3 bases: TGTGCCACCAGTTTGGGCGAGACCCAGTACTTC. The chain has TRBV24-1 and TRBJ2-5; D is ambiguous. V lost 6 bases, J lost 5 bases, and 6 bases lay in between. The germline CDR1 and CDR2 sequences are KGHDR and SFDVKD. The CDR3 extends over 11 amino acids.

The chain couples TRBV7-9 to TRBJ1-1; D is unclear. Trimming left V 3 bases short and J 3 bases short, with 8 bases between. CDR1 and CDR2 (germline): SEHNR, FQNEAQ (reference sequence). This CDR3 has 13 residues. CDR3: CASSFDTYTEAFF. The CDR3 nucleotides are TGTGCCAGCAGCTTTGACACTTACACTGAAGCTTTCTTT. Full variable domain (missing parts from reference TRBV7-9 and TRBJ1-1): DTGVSQNPRHKITKRGQNVTFRCDPISEHNRLYWYRQTLGQGPEFLTYFQNEAQLEKSRLLSDRFSAERPKGSFSTLEIQRTEQGDSAMYLCASSFDTYTEAFFGQGTRLTVV.

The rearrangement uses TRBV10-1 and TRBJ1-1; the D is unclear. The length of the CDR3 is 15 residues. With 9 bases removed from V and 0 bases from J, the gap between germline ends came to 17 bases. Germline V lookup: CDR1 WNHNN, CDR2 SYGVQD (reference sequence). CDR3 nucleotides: TGCGCCAGTTACCGTACGAGGGTTGTGAACACTGAAGCTTTCTTT. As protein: CASYRTRVVNTEAFF.